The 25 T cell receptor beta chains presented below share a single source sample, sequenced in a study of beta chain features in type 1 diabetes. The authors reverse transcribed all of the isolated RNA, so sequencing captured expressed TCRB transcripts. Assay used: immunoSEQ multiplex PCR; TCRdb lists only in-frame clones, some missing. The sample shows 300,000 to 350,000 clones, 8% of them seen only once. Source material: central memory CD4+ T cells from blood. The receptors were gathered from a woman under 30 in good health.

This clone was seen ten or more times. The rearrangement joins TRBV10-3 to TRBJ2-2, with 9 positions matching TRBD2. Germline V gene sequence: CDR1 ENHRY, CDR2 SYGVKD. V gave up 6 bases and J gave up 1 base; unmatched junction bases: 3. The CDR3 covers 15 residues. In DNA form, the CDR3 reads TGTGCCATCAGACCTAGCGGGATGAACACCGGGGAGCTGTTTTTT. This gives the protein CAIRPSGMNTGELFF.

The CDR3 DNA is TGTGCCAGCAGCTTTCAGGGGGATACGCAGTATTTT. Translation gives CASSFQGDTQYF. The chain recombines TRBV7-9 with TRBJ2-3; perhaps TRBD1 as D (6 bases). In germline, CDR1 is SEHNR, CDR2 FQNEAQ (reference sequence). The CDR3 runs to 12 residues. The V and J ends lost 3 bases and 6 bases respectively, with 7 bases between them.

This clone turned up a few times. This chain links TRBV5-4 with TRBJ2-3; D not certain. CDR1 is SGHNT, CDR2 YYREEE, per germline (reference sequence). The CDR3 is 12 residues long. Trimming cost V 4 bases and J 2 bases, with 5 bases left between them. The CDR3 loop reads CASSQNTDTQYF. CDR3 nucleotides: TGTGCCAGCAGCCAAAACACAGATACGCAGTATTTT.

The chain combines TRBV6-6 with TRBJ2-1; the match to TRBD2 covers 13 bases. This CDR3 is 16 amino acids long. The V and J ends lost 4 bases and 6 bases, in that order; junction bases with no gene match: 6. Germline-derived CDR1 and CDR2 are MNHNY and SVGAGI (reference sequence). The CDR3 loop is CASSSGLAGASNEQFF. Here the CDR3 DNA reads TGTGCCAGCAGTTCCGGACTAGCGGGAGCGAGCAATGAGCAGTTCTTC.

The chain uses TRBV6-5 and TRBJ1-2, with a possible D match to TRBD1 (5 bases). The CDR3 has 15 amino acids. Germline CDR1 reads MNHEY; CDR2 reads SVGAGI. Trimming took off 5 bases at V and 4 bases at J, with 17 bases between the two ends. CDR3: CASSPLGEVGYGYTF. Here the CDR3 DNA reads TGTGCCAGCAGTCCCTTGGGGGAGGTTGGCTATGGCTACACCTTC.

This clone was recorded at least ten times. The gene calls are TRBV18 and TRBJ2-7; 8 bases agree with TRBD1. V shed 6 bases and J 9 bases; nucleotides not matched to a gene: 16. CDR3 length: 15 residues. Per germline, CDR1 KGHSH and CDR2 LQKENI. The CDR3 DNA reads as TGTGCCAGCTCCCCCGACAGGGGCGGGGTTCTCGGGCAGTACTTC. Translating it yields CASSPDRGGVLGQYF.

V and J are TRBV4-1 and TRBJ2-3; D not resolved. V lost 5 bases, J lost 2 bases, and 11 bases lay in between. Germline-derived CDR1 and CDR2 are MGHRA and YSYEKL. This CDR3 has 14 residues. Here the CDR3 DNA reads TGCGCCAGCAGCGACACCGCTTCCACAGATACGCAGTATTTT. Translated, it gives CASSDTASTDTQYF.

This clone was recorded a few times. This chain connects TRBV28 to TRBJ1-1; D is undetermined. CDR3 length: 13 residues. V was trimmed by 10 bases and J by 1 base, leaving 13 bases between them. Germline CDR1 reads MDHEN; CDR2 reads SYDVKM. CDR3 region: CATLGHTNTEAFF. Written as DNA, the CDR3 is TGTGCCACCCTCGGGCATACGAACACTGAAGCTTTCTTT.

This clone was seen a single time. The CDR3 sequence: CASSSGDGTDTQYF. The DNA of the CDR3 is TGCGCCAGCAGCTCGGGAGACGGCACAGATACGCAGTATTTT. The V and J genes are TRBV5-1 and TRBJ2-3, with D tentatively TRBD2 (6 bases). Germline assignment: CDR1 SGHRS and CDR2 YFSETQ. The ends were cut back, 3 bases at V and 1 base at J, with 9 bases in the middle. The CDR3 totals 14 residues.

CDR3 in DNA: TGTGCCAGCAGTGACCCCGGACAGGGTTTGGCAGATACGCAGTATTTT. This encodes CASSDPGQGLADTQYF. This sequence joins TRBV6-4 and TRBJ2-3, with TRBD1 matching 8 bases. This CDR3 has 16 residues. In germline, CDR1 is MRHNA, CDR2 SNTAGT. The ends lost 2 bases at V and 4 bases at J; junction bases unmatched: 8.

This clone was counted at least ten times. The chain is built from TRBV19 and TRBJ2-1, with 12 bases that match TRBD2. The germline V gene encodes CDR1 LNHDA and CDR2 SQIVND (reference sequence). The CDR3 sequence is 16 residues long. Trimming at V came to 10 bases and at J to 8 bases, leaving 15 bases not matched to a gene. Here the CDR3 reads CATKLAGGYEGHEQFF. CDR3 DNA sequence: TGTGCCACCAAACTAGCGGGAGGATACGAAGGGCATGAGCAGTTCTTC.

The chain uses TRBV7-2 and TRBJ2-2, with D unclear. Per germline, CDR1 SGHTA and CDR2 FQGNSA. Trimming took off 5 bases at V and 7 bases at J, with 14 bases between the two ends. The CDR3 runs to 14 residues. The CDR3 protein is CASSPDSLRGELFF. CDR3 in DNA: TGTGCCAGCAGCCCCGACTCCCTCCGCGGGGAGCTGTTTTTT.

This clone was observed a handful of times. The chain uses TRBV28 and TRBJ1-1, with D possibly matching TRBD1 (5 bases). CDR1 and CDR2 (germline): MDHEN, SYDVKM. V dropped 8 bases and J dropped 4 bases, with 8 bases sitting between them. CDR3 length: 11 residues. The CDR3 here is CASGGFTEAFF. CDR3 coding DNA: TGTGCCAGCGGGGGGTTCACTGAAGCTTTCTTT.

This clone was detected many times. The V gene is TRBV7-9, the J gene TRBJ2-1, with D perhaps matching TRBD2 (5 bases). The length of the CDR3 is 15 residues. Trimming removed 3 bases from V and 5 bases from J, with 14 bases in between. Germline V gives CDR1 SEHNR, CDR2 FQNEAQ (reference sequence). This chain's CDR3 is CASSFQGLPNNEQFF. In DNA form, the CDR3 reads TGTGCCAGCAGCTTCCAAGGACTCCCGAACAATGAGCAGTTCTTC.

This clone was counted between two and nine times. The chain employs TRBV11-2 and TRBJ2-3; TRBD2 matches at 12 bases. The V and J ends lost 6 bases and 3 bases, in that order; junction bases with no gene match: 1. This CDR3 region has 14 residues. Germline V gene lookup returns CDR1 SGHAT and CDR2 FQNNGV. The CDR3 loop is CASRGLAGTDTQYF. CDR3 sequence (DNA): TGTGCCAGCAGAGGACTAGCGGGAACAGATACGCAGTATTTT. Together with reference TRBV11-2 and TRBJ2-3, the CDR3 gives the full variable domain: EAGVAQSPRYKIIEKRQSVAFWCNPISGHATLYWYQQILGQGPKLLIQFQNNGVVDDSQLPKDRFSAERLKGVDSTLKIQPAKLEDSAVYLCASRGLAGTDTQYFGPGTRLTVL.

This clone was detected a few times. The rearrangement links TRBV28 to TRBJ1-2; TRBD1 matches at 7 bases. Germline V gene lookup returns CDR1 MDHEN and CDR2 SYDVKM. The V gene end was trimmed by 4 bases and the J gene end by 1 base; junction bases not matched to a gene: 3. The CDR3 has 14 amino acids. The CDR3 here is CASSSGDSNYGYTF. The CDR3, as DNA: TGTGCCAGCAGTTCCGGGGACAGTAACTATGGCTACACCTTC.

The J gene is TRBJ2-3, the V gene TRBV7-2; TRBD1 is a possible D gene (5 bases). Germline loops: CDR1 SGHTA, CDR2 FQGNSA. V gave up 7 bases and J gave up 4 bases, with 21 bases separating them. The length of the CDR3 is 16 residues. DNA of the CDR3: TGTGCCAGCACCCCGAGACAGATCGTGTCGGCAGATACGCAGTATTTT. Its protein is CASTPRQIVSADTQYF.

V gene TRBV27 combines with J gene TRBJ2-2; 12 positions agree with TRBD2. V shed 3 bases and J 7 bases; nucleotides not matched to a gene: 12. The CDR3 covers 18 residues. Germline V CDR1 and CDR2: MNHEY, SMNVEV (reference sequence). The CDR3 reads CASSFSYASGRAVGELFF. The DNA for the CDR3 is TGTGCCAGCAGTTTCTCTTACGCTAGCGGGAGGGCGGTCGGGGAGCTGTTTTTT.

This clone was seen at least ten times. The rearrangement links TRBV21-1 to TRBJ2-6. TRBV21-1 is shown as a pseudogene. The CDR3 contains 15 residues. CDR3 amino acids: CASIPEGAGANVLTF. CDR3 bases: TGTGCCAGCATCCCCGAAGGTGCTGGGGCCAACGTCCTGACTTTC.

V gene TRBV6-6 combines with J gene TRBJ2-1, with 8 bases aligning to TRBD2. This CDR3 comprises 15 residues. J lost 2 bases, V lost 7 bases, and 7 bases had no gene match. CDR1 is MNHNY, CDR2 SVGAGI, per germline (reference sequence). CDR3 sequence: CASTQAGVTYNEQFF. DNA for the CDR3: TGTGCCAGCACCCAAGCGGGAGTGACCTACAATGAGCAGTTCTTC.

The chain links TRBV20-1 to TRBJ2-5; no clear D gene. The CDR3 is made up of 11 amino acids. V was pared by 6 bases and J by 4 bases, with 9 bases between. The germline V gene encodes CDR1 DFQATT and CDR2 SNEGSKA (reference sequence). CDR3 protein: CSANLGETQYF. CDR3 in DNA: TGCAGTGCCAACCTTGGAGAGACCCAGTACTTC.

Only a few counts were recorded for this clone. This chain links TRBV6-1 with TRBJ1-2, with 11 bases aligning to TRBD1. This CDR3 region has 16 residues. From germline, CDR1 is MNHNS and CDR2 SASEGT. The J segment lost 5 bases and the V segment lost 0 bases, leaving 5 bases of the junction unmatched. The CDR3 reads CASSEAVGTGGYGYTF. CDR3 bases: TGTGCCAGCAGTGAAGCGGTGGGGACAGGGGGTTATGGCTACACCTTC.

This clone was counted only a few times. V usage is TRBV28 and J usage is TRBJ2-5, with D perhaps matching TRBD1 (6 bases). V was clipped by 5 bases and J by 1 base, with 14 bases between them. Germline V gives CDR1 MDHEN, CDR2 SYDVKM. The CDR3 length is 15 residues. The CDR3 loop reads CASSPRTVGQETQYF. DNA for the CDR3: TGTGCCAGCAGTCCTCGGACAGTGGGCCAAGAGACCCAGTACTTC.

The CDR3 sequence is CASLGLYTDTQYF. In DNA form, the CDR3 reads TGTGCCAGCCTCGGACTGTACACAGATACGCAGTATTTT. The chain uses TRBV13 and TRBJ2-3; a possible D gene is TRBD2 (5 bases). Germline lookup yields CDR1 PRHDT and CDR2 FYEKMQ (reference sequence). There are 13 residues in the CDR3. Trimming left V 8 bases short and J 2 bases short, with 11 bases between.

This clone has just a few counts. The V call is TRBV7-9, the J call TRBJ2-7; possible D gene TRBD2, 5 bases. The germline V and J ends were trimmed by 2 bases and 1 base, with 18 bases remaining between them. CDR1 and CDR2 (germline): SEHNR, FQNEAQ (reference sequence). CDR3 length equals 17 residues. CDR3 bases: TGTGCCAGCAGCTTATTCGCGGTCGAGGGATGGTCCTACGAGCAGTACTTC. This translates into CASSLFAVEGWSYEQYF.